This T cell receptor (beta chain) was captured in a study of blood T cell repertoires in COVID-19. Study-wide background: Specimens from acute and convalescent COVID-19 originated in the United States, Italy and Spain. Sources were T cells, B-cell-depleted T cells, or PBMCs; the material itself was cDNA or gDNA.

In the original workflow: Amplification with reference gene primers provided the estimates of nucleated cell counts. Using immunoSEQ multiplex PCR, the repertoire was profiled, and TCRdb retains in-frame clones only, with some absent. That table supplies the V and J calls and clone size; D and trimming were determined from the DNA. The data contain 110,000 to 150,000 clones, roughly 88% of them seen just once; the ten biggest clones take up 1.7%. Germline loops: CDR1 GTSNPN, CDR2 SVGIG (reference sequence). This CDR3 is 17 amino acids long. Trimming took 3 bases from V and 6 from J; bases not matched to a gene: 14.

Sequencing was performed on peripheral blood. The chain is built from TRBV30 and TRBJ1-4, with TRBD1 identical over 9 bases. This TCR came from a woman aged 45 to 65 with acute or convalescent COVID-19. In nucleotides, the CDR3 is TGTGCCTGGAGGAGACTCCGGGACAGGGCCTTGGATGAAAAACTGTTTTTT. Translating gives CAWRRLRDRALDEKLFF.